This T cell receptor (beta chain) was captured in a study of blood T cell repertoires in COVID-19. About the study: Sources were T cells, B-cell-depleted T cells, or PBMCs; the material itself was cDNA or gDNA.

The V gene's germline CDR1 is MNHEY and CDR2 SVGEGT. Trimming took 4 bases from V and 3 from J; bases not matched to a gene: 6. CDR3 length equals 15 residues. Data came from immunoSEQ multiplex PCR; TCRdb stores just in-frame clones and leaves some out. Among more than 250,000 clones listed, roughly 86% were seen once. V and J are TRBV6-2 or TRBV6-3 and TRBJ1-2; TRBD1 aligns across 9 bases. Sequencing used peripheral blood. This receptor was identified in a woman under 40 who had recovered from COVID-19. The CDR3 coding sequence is TGTGCCAGCAGTTCACCGGGACAGGGTGACTATGGCTACACCTTC. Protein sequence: CASSSPGQGDYGYTF.